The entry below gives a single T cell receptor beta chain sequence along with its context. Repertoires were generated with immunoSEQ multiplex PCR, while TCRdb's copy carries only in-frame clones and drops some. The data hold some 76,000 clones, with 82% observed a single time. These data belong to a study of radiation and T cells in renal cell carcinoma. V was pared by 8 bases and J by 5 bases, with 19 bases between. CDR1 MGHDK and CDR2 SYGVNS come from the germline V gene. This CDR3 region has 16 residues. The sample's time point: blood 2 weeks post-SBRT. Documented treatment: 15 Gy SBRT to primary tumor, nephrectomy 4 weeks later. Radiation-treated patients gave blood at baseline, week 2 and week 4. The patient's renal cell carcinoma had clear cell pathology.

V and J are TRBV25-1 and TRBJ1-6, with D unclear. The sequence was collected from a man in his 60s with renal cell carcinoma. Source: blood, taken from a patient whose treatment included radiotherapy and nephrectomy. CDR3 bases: TGTGCCAGCCGAGGGCTATCGGGAGTCAATAATTCACCCCTCCACTTT. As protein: CASRGLSGVNNSPLHF.